This entry features one T cell receptor beta chain sequence. The data belong to a study of shared T cell receptors in the human thymus. V dropped 10 bases and J dropped 5 bases, with 9 bases sitting between them. This CDR3 comprises 10 residues. CDR1 and CDR2 (germline): MGHDK, SYGVNS. Libraries were prepared by immunoSEQ multiplex PCR; TCRdb keeps only in-frame clonotypes and omits some of them. The sample lists 700,000 or so clones, roughly 88% occurring once. The data also belong to a second study, concerning human thymus T cells. As that report states: Donors were healthy Finnish infants having corrective surgery for congenital heart defects. Resections removed during corrective heart surgery provided the thymus tissue used. An apparent bias in V and J gene usage was seen in thymic and blood repertoires. Among unrelated individuals, related research reported thymic repertoires that overlapped highly.

J is TRBJ2-7 and V is TRBV25-1; no clear D. The clonotype originates from a girl less than two years old with a congenital heart defect. Sequencing was carried out using thymocytes. The chain's CDR3 is CATLLNEQYF. As DNA, the CDR3 is TGTGCCACCTTACTGAACGAGCAGTACTTC.